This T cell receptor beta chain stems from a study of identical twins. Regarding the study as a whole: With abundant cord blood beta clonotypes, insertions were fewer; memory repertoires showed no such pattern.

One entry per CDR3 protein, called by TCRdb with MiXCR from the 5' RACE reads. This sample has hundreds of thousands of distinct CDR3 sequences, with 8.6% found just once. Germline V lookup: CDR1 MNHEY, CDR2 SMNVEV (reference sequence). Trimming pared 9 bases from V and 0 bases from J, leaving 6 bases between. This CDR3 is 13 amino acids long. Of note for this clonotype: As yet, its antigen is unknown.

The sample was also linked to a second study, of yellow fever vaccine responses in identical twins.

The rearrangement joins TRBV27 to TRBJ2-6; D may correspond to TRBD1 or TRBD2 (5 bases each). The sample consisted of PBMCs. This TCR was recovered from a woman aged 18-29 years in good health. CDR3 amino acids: CASGTSGANVLTF. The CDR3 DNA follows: TGTGCCAGTGGGACCTCTGGGGCCAACGTCCTGACTTTC. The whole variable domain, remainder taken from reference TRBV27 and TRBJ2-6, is EAQVTQNPRYLITVTGKKLTVTCSQNMNHEYMSWYRQDPGLGLRQIYYSMNVEVTDKGDVPEGYKVSRKEKRNFPLILESPSPNQTSLYFCASGTSGANVLTFGAGSRLTVL.